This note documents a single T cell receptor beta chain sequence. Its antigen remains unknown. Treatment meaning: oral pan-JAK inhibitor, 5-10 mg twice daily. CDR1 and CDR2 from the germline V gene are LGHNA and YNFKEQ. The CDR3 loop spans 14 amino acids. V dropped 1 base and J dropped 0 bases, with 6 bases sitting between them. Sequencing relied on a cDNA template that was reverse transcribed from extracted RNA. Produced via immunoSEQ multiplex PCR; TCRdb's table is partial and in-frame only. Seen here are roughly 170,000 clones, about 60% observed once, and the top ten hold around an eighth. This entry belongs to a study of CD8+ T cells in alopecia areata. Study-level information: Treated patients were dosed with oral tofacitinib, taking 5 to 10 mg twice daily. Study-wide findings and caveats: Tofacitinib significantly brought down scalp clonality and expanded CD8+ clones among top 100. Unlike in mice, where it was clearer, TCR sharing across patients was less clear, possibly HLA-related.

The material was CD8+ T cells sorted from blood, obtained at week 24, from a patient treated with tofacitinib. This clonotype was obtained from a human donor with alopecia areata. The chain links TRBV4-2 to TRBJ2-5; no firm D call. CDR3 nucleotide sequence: TGTGCCAGCAGCCAAGGACGGTACCAAGAGACCCAGTACTTC. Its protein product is CASSQGRYQETQYF.